Shown below are 18 T cell receptor beta chains from a single sample sequenced in a study of blood T cell repertoires in COVID-19. TCRdb's copy holds only in-frame clones and misses some; the assay was immunoSEQ multiplex PCR. The sample consists of 100,000 to 140,000 clones, over 80% of them appearing once. Material for sequencing was peripheral blood. All receptors derive from a woman in her 30s with acute or convalescent COVID-19.

J is TRBJ2-7 and V is TRBV27; tentatively, D is TRBD1 (6 bases). V shed 5 bases and J shed 2 bases, with 10 bases lying between them. CDR1 is MNHEY and CDR2 is SMNVEV in the germline V gene (reference sequence). There are 13 residues in the CDR3. For the CDR3, the DNA is TGTGCCAGCAGTCGGACAGAAACCTACGAGCAGTACTTC. Protein product: CASSRTETYEQYF.

As to this clone: Compared with germline, one end of the junction differs, possibly owing to a read error. The sample carries other DNA sequences with the same CDR3. The chain couples TRBV28 to TRBJ2-1; 9 positions match TRBD2. CDR3 length equals 17 residues. The germline V gene has CDR1 MDHEN and CDR2 SYDVKM. The CDR3 loop reads CASSLTRGAGGRNEQFF. In DNA, the CDR3 is TGTGCCAGCAGTTTAACGCGGGGAGCGGGAGGACGTAATGAACAGTTCTTC.

The J gene is TRBJ1-1, the V gene TRBV18; 8 positions match TRBD1. Germline V lookup: CDR1 KGHSH, CDR2 LQKENI. The CDR3 spans 13 residues. V lost 2 bases and J lost 6; bases outside the gene matches: 2. CDR3 protein: CASSPTGGAEAFF. CDR3 bases: TGTGCCAGCTCACCAACAGGGGGTGCTGAAGCTTTCTTT.

The V gene is TRBV28, the J gene TRBJ1-1; TRBD1 is a possible D gene (5 bases). V lost 2 bases and J 0 bases, leaving 10 bases between the germline ends. Germline loops: CDR1 MDHEN, CDR2 SYDVKM. There are 15 residues in the CDR3. CDR3 sequence (DNA): TGTGCCAGCAGTTTAGGAGACAGAATGAACACTGAAGCTTTCTTT. It encodes CASSLGDRMNTEAFF. Using reference TRBV28 and TRBJ1-1 for the parts outside the CDR3, the full variable domain is DVKVTQSSRYLVKRTGEKVFLECVQDMDHENMFWYRQDPGLGLRLIYFSYDVKMKEKGDIPEGYSVSREKKERFSLILESASTNQTSMYLCASSLGDRMNTEAFFGQGTRLTVV.

The chain has TRBV27 and TRBJ1-5; D unclear. The CDR3 is 13 amino acids. Germline V gives CDR1 MNHEY, CDR2 SMNVEV (reference sequence). The germline V and J ends were trimmed by 4 bases and 3 bases, with 7 bases remaining between them. CDR3 bases: TGTGCCAGCAGTTCAGGTTCCAATCAGCCCCAGCATTTT. Protein: CASSSGSNQPQHF.

V is TRBV19 and J is TRBJ1-2, with 7 positions matching TRBD1. CDR1 and CDR2 (germline): LNHDA, SQIVND (reference sequence). Germline trimming cut 4 bases from V and 8 bases from J; bases unmatched to any gene: 7. The CDR3 is 13 residues long. The CDR3 spells CASSRIGQVGYTF. The CDR3 nucleotides are TGTGCCAGTAGTAGGATCGGACAGGTGGGCTACACCTTC.

The rearrangement joins TRBV13 to TRBJ1-1, with D perhaps matching TRBD1 (6 bases). V was cut by 6 bases and J by 1 base, with 15 bases left in between. Germline-derived CDR1 and CDR2 are PRHDT and FYEKMQ (reference sequence). This CDR3 region has 15 residues. As DNA, the CDR3 is TGTGCCAGCAGGAAAAGGGCCAGGGGGAACACTGAAGCTTTCTTT. Translation: CASRKRARGNTEAFF.

The rearrangement uses TRBV7-9 and TRBJ1-2; D not resolved. There are 13 residues in the CDR3. Germline loops: CDR1 SEHNR, CDR2 FQNEAQ (reference sequence). V shed 3 bases and J shed 1 base, with 6 bases lying between them. CDR3 coding DNA: TGTGCCAGCAGCTTTGGAGTTAACTATGGCTACACCTTC. It is translated as CASSFGVNYGYTF.

The rearrangement uses TRBV19 and TRBJ2-1, with 7 bases aligning to TRBD1. Germline V gene lookup returns CDR1 LNHDA and CDR2 SQIVND (reference sequence). The ends lost 3 bases at V and 5 bases at J; junction bases unmatched: 7. The CDR3 is 15 residues long. CDR3 bases: TGTGCCAGTAGTATTTACAGGGGATCAAACAATGAGCAGTTCTTC. It specifies CASSIYRGSNNEQFF.

This rearrangement joins TRBV27 to TRBJ2-1; 7 positions match TRBD1. The CDR3 covers 18 residues. V lost 2 bases, J lost 1 base, and 11 bases stayed unmatched. The germline V gene has CDR1 MNHEY and CDR2 SMNVEV (reference sequence). CDR3 protein: CASSLGGDRRTSYNEQFF. The CDR3 nucleotides are TGTGCCAGCAGTTTAGGTGGGGACAGAAGGACTTCCTACAATGAGCAGTTCTTC.

V is TRBV14 and J is TRBJ1-1; D is possibly TRBD1 (5 bases). Germline V CDR1 and CDR2: SGHDN, FVKESK. V was pared by 6 bases and J by 3 bases, with 14 bases between. There are 14 residues in the CDR3. CDR3 in amino acids: CASRDIAGDTEAFF. The DNA of the CDR3 is TGTGCCAGCAGAGATATTGCGGGGGACACTGAAGCTTTCTTT. Together with reference TRBV14 and TRBJ1-1, the CDR3 gives the full variable domain: EAGVTQFPSHSVIEKGQTVTLRCDPISGHDNLYWYRRVMGKEIKFLLHFVKESKQDESGMPNNRFLAERTGGTYSTLKVQPAELEDSGVYFCASRDIAGDTEAFFGQGTRLTVV.

The chain carries TRBV7-2 and TRBJ2-7, with 9 bases identical to TRBD2. CDR3 length: 17 amino acids. Germline V lookup: CDR1 SGHTA, CDR2 FQGNSA. The junction had 10 bases not matched to a gene; V was cut back by 2 bases and J by 2 bases. The CDR3 region has the DNA TGTGCCAGCAGCTTATCACCTAGCGGGATATCGACCTACGAGCAGTACTTC. Encoded protein: CASSLSPSGISTYEQYF.

The gene calls are TRBV6-1 and TRBJ1-1; 7 positions agree with TRBD1. V trimming: 1 base; J trimming: 6 bases; junction bases outside the gene matches: 5. Germline V lookup: CDR1 MNHNS, CDR2 SASEGT. The CDR3 totals 14 residues. CDR3 sequence reads: CASSEVGQPSEAFF. The CDR3, as DNA: TGTGCCAGCAGTGAAGTGGGACAGCCCTCTGAAGCTTTCTTT.

The V gene is TRBV6-2 or TRBV6-3, the J gene TRBJ2-1; D not resolved. Germline V lookup: CDR1 MNHEY, CDR2 SVGEGT. V lost 5 bases and J lost 6, with 5 bases in between. The CDR3 loop spans 11 amino acids. In DNA, the CDR3 is TGTGCCAGCAGTACGGGCAATGAGCAGTTCTTC. This encodes CASSTGNEQFF.

This chain uses TRBV10-3 with TRBJ1-5, with D possibly TRBD1 on 6 matching bases. The germline CDR1 and CDR2 sequences are ENHRY and SYGVKD. V gave up 4 bases and J gave up 6 bases, with 13 bases separating them. This CDR3 is built from 14 residues. The CDR3 DNA is TGTGCCATCAGTGGTGAGGGACACCGTCAGCCCCAGCATTTT. Translation gives CAISGEGHRQPQHF.

CDR3 sequence: CASSVGGTPAYEQYF. As DNA, the CDR3 is TGTGCCAGCAGCGTAGGGGGGACACCAGCCTACGAGCAGTACTTC. The chain links TRBV9 to TRBJ2-7, with D possibly being TRBD1 (6 bases). Germline V gives CDR1 SGDLS, CDR2 YYNGEE. The CDR3 is 15 residues long. V was cut by 0 bases and J by 2 bases, with 12 bases left in between. The entire variable domain, with the rest obtained from reference TRBV9 and TRBJ2-7, is as follows: DSGVTQTPKHLITATGQRVTLRCSPRSGDLSVYWYQQSLDQGLQFLIQYYNGEERAKGNILERFSAQQFPDLHSELNLSSLELGDSALYFCASSVGGTPAYEQYFGPGTRLTVT.

The V gene is TRBV9, the J gene TRBJ2-2, with D possibly matching TRBD1 (5 bases). CDR1 and CDR2 from the germline V gene are SGDLS and YYNGEE. V lost 2 bases to trimming and J lost 2 bases, with 7 bases between them. The length of the CDR3 is 14 residues. The CDR3 DNA reads as TGTGCCAGCAGCGTGGGGCACAACACCGGGGAGCTGTTTTTT. Its translation: CASSVGHNTGELFF.

This clone was seen a single time. The V and J genes are TRBV11-3 and TRBJ2-7, with 9 bases matching TRBD1. The CDR3 consists of 15 residues. The V segment lost 2 bases and the J segment 5 bases; nucleotides outside the gene matches: 7. In germline, CDR1 is SGHNT, CDR2 YENEEA. For the CDR3, the DNA is TGTGCCAGCAGCTTATCTGGACAGGGGACTGACGAGCAGTACTTC. Translated, it gives CASSLSGQGTDEQYF.